This TCR beta chain was documented in a study of OX40 agonist ivuxolimab in advanced cancers. Study as a whole: Intravenous ivuxolimab was administered to patients every 2 weeks at 0.01 to 10 mg/kg. Every patient in dose escalation had hepatocellular carcinoma, melanoma, renal cell or head and neck cancer.

Study-level points and caveats: Clonal expansion from baseline to week 6 occurred in both CD4+ and CD8+ T cells.

V was clipped by 7 bases and J by 7 bases, with 14 bases between them. The CDR3 is 12 amino acids. Germline-derived CDR1 and CDR2 are ENHRY and SYGVKD. On this clone itself: Its antigen is undetermined.

The repertoire was sequenced with immunoSEQ multiplex PCR; TCRdb's copy has only in-frame clones and lacks some. Of 30,000 to 35,000 clones listed, 81% are singletons. The clonotype was recovered from an adult with an advanced solid tumor such as melanoma, head and neck, liver or kidney cancer. Specimen: CD4+ or CD8+ T cells sorted from blood, collected in a trial of the OX40 agonist ivuxolimab. The chain is built from TRBV10-3 and TRBJ2-7; no clear D gene. The CDR3 loop reads CAINSPNVEQYF. The CDR3 bases are TGTGCCATCAATAGTCCGAATGTAGAGCAGTACTTC.